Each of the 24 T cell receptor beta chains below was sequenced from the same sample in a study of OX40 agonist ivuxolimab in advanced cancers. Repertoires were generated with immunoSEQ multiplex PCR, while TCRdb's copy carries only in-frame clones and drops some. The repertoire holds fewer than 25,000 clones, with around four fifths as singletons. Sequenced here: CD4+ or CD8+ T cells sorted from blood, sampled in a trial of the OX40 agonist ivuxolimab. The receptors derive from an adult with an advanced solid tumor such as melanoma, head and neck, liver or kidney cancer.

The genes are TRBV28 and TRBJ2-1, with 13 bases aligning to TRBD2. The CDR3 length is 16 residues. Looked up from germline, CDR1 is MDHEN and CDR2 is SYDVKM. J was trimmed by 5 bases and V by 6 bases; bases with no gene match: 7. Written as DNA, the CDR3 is TGTGCCAGCAGGCGGACTAGCGGGAGCCATCACAATGAGCAGTTCTTC. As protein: CASRRTSGSHHNEQFF.

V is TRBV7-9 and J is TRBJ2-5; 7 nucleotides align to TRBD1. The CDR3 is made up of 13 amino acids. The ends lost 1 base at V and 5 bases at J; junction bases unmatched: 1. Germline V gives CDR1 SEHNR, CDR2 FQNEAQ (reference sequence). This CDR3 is CASSLGGGETQYF. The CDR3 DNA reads TGTGCCAGCAGCTTAGGAGGGGGCGAGACCCAGTACTTC.

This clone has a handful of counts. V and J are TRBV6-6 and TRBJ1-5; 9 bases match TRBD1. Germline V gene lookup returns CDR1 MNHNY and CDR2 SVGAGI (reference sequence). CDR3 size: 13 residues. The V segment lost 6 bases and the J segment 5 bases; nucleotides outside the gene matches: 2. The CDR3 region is CASRWTGDQPQHF. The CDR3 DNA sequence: TGTGCCAGCAGATGGACAGGGGATCAGCCCCAGCATTTT.

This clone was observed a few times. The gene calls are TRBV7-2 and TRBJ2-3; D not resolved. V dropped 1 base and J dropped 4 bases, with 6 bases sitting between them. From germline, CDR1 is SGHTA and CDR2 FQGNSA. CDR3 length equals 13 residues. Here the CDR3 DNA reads TGTGCCAGCAGCTTAGGAGGCCCAGATACGCAGTATTTT. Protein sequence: CASSLGGPDTQYF.

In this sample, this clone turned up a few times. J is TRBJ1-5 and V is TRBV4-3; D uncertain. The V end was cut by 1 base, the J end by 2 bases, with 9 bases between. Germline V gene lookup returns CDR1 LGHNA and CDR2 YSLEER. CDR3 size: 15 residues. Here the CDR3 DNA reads TGCGCCAGCAGCCAAGCGGTGGGAGGCAATCAGCCCCAGCATTTT. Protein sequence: CASSQAVGGNQPQHF.

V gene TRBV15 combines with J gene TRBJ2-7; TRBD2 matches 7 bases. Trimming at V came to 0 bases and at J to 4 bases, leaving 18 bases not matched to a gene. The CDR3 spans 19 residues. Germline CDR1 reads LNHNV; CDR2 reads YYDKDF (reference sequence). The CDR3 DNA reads TGTGCCACCAGCAGAGATCCGGGCCGGGGTTCGGCTAGCGGTTACGAGCAGTACTTC. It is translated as CATSRDPGRGSASGYEQYF.

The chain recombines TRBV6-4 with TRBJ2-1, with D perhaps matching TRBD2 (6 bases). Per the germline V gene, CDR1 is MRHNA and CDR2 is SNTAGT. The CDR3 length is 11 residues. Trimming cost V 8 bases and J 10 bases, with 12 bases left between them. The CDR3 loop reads CASRAGPEQFF. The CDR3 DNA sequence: TGTGCCAGCCGGGCGGGGCCAGAGCAGTTCTTC.

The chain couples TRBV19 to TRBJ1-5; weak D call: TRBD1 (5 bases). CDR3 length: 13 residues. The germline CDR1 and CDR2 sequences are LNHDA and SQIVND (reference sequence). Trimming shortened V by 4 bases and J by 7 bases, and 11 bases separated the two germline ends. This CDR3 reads CASSSFRDQPQHF. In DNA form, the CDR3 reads TGTGCCAGTAGTAGTTTCAGGGACCAGCCCCAGCATTTT.

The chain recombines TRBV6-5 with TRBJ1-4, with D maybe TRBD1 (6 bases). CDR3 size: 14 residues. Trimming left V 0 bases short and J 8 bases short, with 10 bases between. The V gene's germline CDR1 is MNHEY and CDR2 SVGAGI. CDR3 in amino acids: CASSYSGADEKLFF. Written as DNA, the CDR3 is TGTGCCAGCAGTTACTCGGGGGCCGACGAAAAACTGTTTTTT.

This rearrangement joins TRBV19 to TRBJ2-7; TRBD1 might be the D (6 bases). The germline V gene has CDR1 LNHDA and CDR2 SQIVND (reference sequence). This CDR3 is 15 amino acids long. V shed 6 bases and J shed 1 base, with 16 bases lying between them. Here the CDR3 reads CASSNQGSGSYEQYF. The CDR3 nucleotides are TGTGCCAGTAGCAACCAGGGGTCAGGGTCCTACGAGCAGTACTTC.

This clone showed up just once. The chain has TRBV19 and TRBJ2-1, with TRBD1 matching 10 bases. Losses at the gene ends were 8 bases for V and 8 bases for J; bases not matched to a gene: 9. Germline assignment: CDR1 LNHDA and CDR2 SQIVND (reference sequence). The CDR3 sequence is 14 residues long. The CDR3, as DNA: TGTGCCAGTTCCCGGGACAGGGGTAGCGATGAGCAGTTCTTC. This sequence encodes CASSRDRGSDEQFF.

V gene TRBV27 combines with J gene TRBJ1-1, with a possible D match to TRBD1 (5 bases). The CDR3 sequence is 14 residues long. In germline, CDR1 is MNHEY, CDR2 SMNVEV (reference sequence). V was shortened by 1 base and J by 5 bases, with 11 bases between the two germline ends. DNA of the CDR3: TGTGCCAGCAGTTTATTGGGGGGACTGACTGAAGCTTTCTTT. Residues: CASSLLGGLTEAFF.

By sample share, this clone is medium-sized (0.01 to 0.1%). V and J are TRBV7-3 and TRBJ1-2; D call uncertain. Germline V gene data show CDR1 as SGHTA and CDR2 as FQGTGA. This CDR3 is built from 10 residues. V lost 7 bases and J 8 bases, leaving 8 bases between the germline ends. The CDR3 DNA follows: TGTGCCAGCACCCCGCTCGGCTACACCTTC. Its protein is CASTPLGYTF.

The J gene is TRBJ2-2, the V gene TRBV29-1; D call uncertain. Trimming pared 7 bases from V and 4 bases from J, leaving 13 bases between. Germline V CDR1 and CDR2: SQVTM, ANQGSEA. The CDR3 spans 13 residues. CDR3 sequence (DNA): TGCAGCGCGATAGTCACTGGCACCGGGGAGCTGTTTTTT. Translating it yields CSAIVTGTGELFF.

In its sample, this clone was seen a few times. The CDR3 region has the DNA TGCAGCGGGCGACAAGCCGCCACAGATACGCAGTATTTT. Translated: CSGRQAATDTQYF. V and J are TRBV29-1 and TRBJ2-3; D unclear. Germline V gives CDR1 SQVTM, CDR2 ANQGSEA. Trimming stripped 7 bases from V and 2 bases from J, with 13 bases between. The CDR3 totals 13 residues.

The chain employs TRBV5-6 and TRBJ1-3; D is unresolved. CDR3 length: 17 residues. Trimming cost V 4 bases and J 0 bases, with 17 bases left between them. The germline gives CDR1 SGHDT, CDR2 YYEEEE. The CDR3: CASSAVGGLSSGNTIYF. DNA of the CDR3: TGTGCCAGCAGCGCCGTGGGAGGACTCAGCTCTGGAAACACCATATATTTT.

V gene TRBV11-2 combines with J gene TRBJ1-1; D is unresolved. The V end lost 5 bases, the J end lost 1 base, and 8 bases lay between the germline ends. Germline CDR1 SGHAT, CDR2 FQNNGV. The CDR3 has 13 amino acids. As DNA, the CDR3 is TGTGCCAGCAGCCCTGACACGAACACTGAAGCTTTCTTT. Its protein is CASSPDTNTEAFF.

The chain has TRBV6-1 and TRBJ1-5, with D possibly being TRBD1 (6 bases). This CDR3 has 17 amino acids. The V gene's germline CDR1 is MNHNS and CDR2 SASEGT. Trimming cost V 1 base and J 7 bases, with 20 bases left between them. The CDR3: CASSEGRGSYRDQPQHF. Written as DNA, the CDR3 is TGTGCCAGCAGTGAAGGGCGGGGATCCTACAGGGACCAGCCCCAGCATTTT.

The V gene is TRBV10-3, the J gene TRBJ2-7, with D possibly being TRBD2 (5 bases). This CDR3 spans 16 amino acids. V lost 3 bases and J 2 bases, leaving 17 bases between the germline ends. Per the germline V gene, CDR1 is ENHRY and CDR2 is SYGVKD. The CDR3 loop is CAISEVVVGVPYEQYF. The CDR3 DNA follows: TGTGCCATCAGTGAAGTCGTTGTCGGGGTTCCCTACGAGCAGTACTTC.

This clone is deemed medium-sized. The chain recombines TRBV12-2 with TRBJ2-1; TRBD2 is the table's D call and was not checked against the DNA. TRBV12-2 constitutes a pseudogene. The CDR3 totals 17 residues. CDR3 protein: CASRLGLAGGPSNEQFF. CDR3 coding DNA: TGTGCAAGTCGCTTAGGACTAGCGGGAGGGCCAAGCAATGAGCAGTTCTTC.

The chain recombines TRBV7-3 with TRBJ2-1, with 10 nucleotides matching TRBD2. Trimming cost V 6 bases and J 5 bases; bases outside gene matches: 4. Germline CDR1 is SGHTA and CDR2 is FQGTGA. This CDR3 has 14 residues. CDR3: CASSGSGGDNEQFF. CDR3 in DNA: TGTGCCAGCAGTGGAAGCGGGGGGGACAATGAGCAGTTCTTC.

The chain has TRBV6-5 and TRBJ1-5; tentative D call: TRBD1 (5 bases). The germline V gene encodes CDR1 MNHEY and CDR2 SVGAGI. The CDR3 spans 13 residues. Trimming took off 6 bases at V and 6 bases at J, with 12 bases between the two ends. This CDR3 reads CASRTGGGQPQHF. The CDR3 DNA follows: TGTGCCAGCAGAACGGGGGGTGGTCAGCCCCAGCATTTT.

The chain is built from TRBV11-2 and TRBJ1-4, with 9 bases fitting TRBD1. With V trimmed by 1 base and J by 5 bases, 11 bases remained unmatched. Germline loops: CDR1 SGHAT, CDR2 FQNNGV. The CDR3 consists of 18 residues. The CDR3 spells CASSLGRGQGGPNEKLFF. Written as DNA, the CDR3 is TGTGCCAGCAGCTTAGGGAGGGGACAGGGTGGCCCGAATGAAAAACTGTTTTTT.

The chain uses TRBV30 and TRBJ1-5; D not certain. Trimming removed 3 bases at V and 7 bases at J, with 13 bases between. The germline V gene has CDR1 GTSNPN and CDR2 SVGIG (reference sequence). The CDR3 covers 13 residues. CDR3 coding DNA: TGTGCCTGGAGCCGTCATAGTGGCCAGCCCCAGCATTTT. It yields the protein CAWSRHSGQPQHF.